The T cell receptor (beta chain) described here comes from a study of shared clonotypes between healthy human individuals. Measured with immunoSEQ multiplex PCR; TCRdb has only the in-frame clones, and not every one. Of over 1.4 million clones in the sample, roughly 97% were seen once. Deletions cut 1 base from V and 2 bases from J, with 13 bases between. Germline CDR1 reads SGHRS; CDR2 reads YFSETQ. The CDR3 has 15 amino acids. Splitting of CD4+ cells produced CD45RA+ naive and CD45RA-negative memory subsets. Details on this clone: Its antigen is currently unknown.

Study conclusions and caveats: Sharing across a few donors was seen in about 5% of naive CD4 clonotypes. In contrast to clonotypes shared by all four donors, non-shared clonotypes had lower generation probabilities.

The sequenced material came from naive CD4+ T cells sorted from blood. The subset denotes: CD45RA+ positively selected. The chain recombines TRBV5-1 with TRBJ2-7; weak D call: TRBD2 (7 bases). The origin of this receptor is a young man in good health. The CDR3 bases are TGCGCCAGCAGCTTGCAGGGAGGGGGGCCCTACGAGCAGTACTTC. Its translation is CASSLQGGGPYEQYF.